These 22 T cell receptor beta chains share one sample of origin, sequenced in a study of immune evolution from preneoplasia to lung adenocarcinoma. The repertoire was sequenced with immunoSEQ multiplex PCR; TCRdb's copy has only in-frame clones and lacks some. The sample carries 4,000 to 4,500 clones, 65% to 80% recorded once. Sequences were obtained from FFPE invasive lung adenocarcinoma tissue. The origin of the receptors is a person aged 65 to 85 with invasive lung adenocarcinoma. Some clones in this sample may be carry-over from other donors' samples.

The chain has TRBV19 and TRBJ2-4; 7 positions match TRBD1. After removal of 6 bases from V and 9 bases from J, the junction contained 5 bases not matched to a gene. The CDR3 spans 12 residues. Germline-derived CDR1 and CDR2 are LNHDA and SQIVND (reference sequence). CDR3 sequence (DNA): TGTGCCAGTAGCAAAACAGGGGTCATTCAGTACTTC. This codes for CASSKTGVIQYF.

V and J are TRBV4-1 and TRBJ2-7, with TRBD1 identical over 9 bases. CDR1 and CDR2 from the germline V gene are MGHRA and YSYEKL. The CDR3 covers 16 residues. The ends lost 1 base at V and 5 bases at J; junction bases unmatched: 9. This CDR3 is CASSQGAQGALDEQYF. CDR3 sequence (DNA): TGCGCCAGCAGCCAAGGGGCACAGGGGGCGCTTGACGAGCAGTACTTC.

The rearrangement links TRBV5-4 to TRBJ2-7, with TRBD2 matching over 7 bases. The CDR3 totals 14 residues. From germline, CDR1 is SGHNT and CDR2 YYREEE (reference sequence). V was pared by 2 bases and J by 4 bases, with 6 bases of the junction left unmatched. CDR3 region: CASSFGGGSYEQYF. The CDR3 DNA sequence: TGTGCCAGCAGCTTTGGGGGGGGTTCTTACGAGCAGTACTTC.

This clone was counted only a few times. The CDR3 here is CASSVVGGAAANTGELFF. The CDR3, as DNA: TGTGCCAGCAGCGTAGTTGGGGGAGCGGCCGCGAACACCGGGGAGCTGTTTTTT. The chain carries TRBV9 and TRBJ2-2, with D possibly being TRBD1 or TRBD2 (5 bases each). The CDR3 contains 18 residues. Between the trimmed V and J ends, which lost 0 bases and 0 bases, there was a span of 15 bases. CDR1 is SGDLS and CDR2 is YYNGEE in the germline V gene.

Concerning this clone itself: At the DNA level, this CDR3 is encoded by other sequences in the same sample as well. The CDR3: CASSLGGNEKLFF. As DNA, the CDR3 is TGTGCCAGCTCACTCGGCGGTAATGAAAAACTGTTTTTT. The chain has TRBV18 and TRBJ1-4; D is unresolved. Germline values: CDR1 KGHSH, CDR2 LQKENI. V lost 4 bases and J 4 bases, leaving 7 bases between the germline ends. The CDR3 extends over 13 amino acids. The variable domain in full, with the rest retrieved from reference TRBV18 and TRBJ1-4, is NAGVMQNPRHLVRRRGQEARLRCSPMKGHSHVYWYRQLPEEGLKFMVYLQKENIIDESGMPKERFSAEFPKEGPSILRIQQVVRGDSAAYFCASSLGGNEKLFFGSGTQLSVL.

The V and J genes are TRBV30 and TRBJ1-1, with D tentatively TRBD1 (5 bases). This CDR3 is built from 12 residues. The V end lost 1 base, the J end lost 11 bases, and 14 bases lay between the germline ends. Germline CDR1 is GTSNPN and CDR2 is SVGIG (reference sequence). This chain's CDR3 is CAWSARQSVAFF. The CDR3 nucleotides read TGTGCCTGGAGTGCTAGACAGAGTGTGGCTTTCTTT. The entire variable domain, with the rest obtained from reference TRBV30 and TRBJ1-1, is as follows: SQTIHQWPATLVQPVGSPLSLECTVEGTSNPNLYWYRQAAGRGLQLLFYSVGIGQISSEVPQNLSASRPQDRQFILSSKKLLLSDSGFYLCAWSARQSVAFFGQGTRLTVV.

The chain carries TRBV4-1 and TRBJ2-7; D may be TRBD1 or TRBD2 (5 bases each). V was clipped by 3 bases and J by 3 bases, with 15 bases between them. Germline-derived CDR1 and CDR2 are MGHRA and YSYEKL. The CDR3 length is 15 residues. The CDR3 region is CASSQARGVIYEQYF. In DNA form, the CDR3 reads TGCGCCAGCAGCCAGGCCCGGGGCGTAATCTACGAGCAGTACTTC.

This clone occurred a few times. The rearrangement links TRBV5-4 to TRBJ2-5; D gene ambiguous. V was trimmed by 1 base and J by 2 bases, leaving 3 bases between them. Germline V gene lookup returns CDR1 SGHNT and CDR2 YYREEE (reference sequence). The CDR3 consists of 12 residues. CDR3 sequence reads: CASSLTQETQYF. In DNA form, the CDR3 reads TGTGCCAGCAGCTTGACACAAGAGACCCAGTACTTC.

The chain recombines TRBV7-9 with TRBJ2-1; D not certain. The germline CDR1 and CDR2 sequences are SEHNR and FQNEAQ (reference sequence). CDR3 length: 14 residues. Trimming shortened V by 2 bases and J by 6 bases, and 11 bases separated the two germline ends. CDR3 nucleotides: TGTGCCAGCAGCTTAAATAACCAACGCAATGAGCAGTTCTTC. It yields the protein CASSLNNQRNEQFF.

This rearrangement joins TRBV9 to TRBJ2-1; 8 nucleotides align to TRBD2. J gave up 5 bases and V 0 bases, and 4 bases lay outside the gene matches. The CDR3 has 15 residues. CDR1 is SGDLS and CDR2 is YYNGEE in the germline V gene. The CDR3 reads CASSVGTSGNNEQFF. In nucleotides, the CDR3 is TGTGCCAGCAGCGTAGGTACTAGCGGTAACAATGAGCAGTTCTTC.

This chain connects TRBV14 to TRBJ2-1; TRBD2 matches 9 bases. The germline CDR1 and CDR2 sequences are SGHDN and FVKESK. Trimming took 4 bases from V and 2 from J; bases not matched to a gene: 3. CDR3 size: 15 residues. CDR3 in amino acids: CASSPRLAAYNEQFF. The CDR3 coding sequence is TGTGCCAGCAGCCCCAGACTAGCGGCCTACAATGAGCAGTTCTTC.

The rearrangement uses TRBV2 and TRBJ2-5; possibly TRBD2 for D (6 bases). The germline gives CDR1 SNHLY, CDR2 FYNNEI. V was trimmed by 6 bases and J by 5 bases, leaving 7 bases between them. The CDR3 extends over 11 amino acids. CDR3 residues: CASREGETQYF. DNA for the CDR3: TGTGCCAGCAGGGAGGGGGAGACCCAGTACTTC.

Sample share makes this clone hyperexpanded. CDR3 residues: CASSQVSKVRDTQYF. The CDR3 region has the DNA TGTGCCAGCAGCCAAGTCTCCAAGGTTAGGGATACGCAGTATTTT. The chain joins TRBV14 to TRBJ2-3, with unresolved D. Germline values: CDR1 SGHDN, CDR2 FVKESK. With 1 base removed from V and 6 bases from J, the gap between germline ends came to 14 bases. The CDR3 sequence is 15 residues long.

This chain joins TRBV2 and TRBJ1-1, with D unclear. The CDR3 is 14 amino acids. Looked up from germline, CDR1 is SNHLY and CDR2 is FYNNEI. V was clipped by 3 bases and J by 1 base, with 9 bases between them. CDR3 sequence: CASSERGWNTEAFF. CDR3 sequence (DNA): TGTGCCAGCAGTGAGCGGGGATGGAACACTGAAGCTTTCTTT.

The chain links TRBV7-2 to TRBJ2-7; D is unclear. Germline V gene sequence: CDR1 SGHTA, CDR2 FQGNSA. The CDR3 sequence is 13 residues long. Trimming cost V 3 bases and J 3 bases, with 9 bases left between them. CDR3 protein: CASSLTDLYEQYF. In nucleotides, the CDR3 is TGTGCCAGCAGCTTGACTGATCTCTACGAGCAGTACTTC.

The genes are TRBV7-9 and TRBJ1-3, with 7 positions matching TRBD1. The CDR3 loop spans 16 amino acids. Germline assignment: CDR1 SEHNR and CDR2 FQNEAQ (reference sequence). Losses at the gene ends were 1 base for V and 2 bases for J; bases not matched to a gene: 5. The CDR3 DNA reads as TGTGCCAGCAGCTTAGGAGGGGGCGAAGCTGGAAACACCATATATTTT. It translates to CASSLGGGEAGNTIYF.

V is TRBV30 and J is TRBJ2-3, with TRBD2 matching over 12 bases. The V and J ends lost 4 bases and 1 base, in that order; junction bases with no gene match: 6. The germline V gene has CDR1 GTSNPN and CDR2 SVGIG (reference sequence). The length of the CDR3 is 16 residues. CDR3 in amino acids: CAWTRLAGVRTDTQYF. The CDR3 DNA sequence: TGTGCCTGGACCCGACTAGCGGGAGTTCGCACAGATACGCAGTATTTT. The full variable domain, rest sourced from reference TRBV30 and TRBJ2-3, is SQTIHQWPATLVQPVGSPLSLECTVEGTSNPNLYWYRQAAGRGLQLLFYSVGIGQISSEVPQNLSASRPQDRQFILSSKKLLLSDSGFYLCAWTRLAGVRTDTQYFGPGTRLTVL.

Remarks on this clone: Different DNA sequences within this sample yield the same CDR3. The chain combines TRBV5-6 with TRBJ2-4; the D gene is possibly TRBD1 (6 bases). The length of the CDR3 is 15 residues. Trimming removed 6 bases from V and 0 bases from J, with 13 bases in between. Germline CDR1 is SGHDT and CDR2 is YYEEEE. The CDR3 here is CASKPTGVAKNIQYF. The CDR3 DNA reads TGTGCCAGCAAACCGACAGGAGTAGCCAAAAACATTCAGTACTTC.

The chain uses TRBV27 and TRBJ1-2; tentative D call: TRBD1 (5 bases). CDR1 and CDR2 from the germline V gene are MNHEY and SMNVEV (reference sequence). Between the trimmed V and J ends, which lost 4 bases and 4 bases, there was a span of 7 bases. The CDR3 sequence is 12 residues long. DNA of the CDR3: TGTGCCAGCAGTTCAGGGATCTATGGCTACACCTTC. Protein: CASSSGIYGYTF.

The J gene is TRBJ1-5, the V gene TRBV7-9; the D is unclear. The germline V and J ends were trimmed by 1 base and 2 bases, with 9 bases remaining between them. The germline gives CDR1 SEHNR, CDR2 FQNEAQ (reference sequence). The CDR3 consists of 15 residues. DNA of the CDR3: TGTGCCAGCAGCTTAGGAAGGACGGGCAATCAGCCCCAGCATTTT. It yields the protein CASSLGRTGNQPQHF. The variable domain in full, completed from reference TRBV7-9 and TRBJ1-5, reads DTGVSQNPRHKITKRGQNVTFRCDPISEHNRLYWYRQTLGQGPEFLTYFQNEAQLEKSRLLSDRFSAERPKGSFSTLEIQRTEQGDSAMYLCASSLGRTGNQPQHFGDGTRLSIL.

The chain has TRBV29-1 and TRBJ2-7, with D possibly called TRBD1 or TRBD2 (6 bases each). V was shortened by 4 bases and J by 1 base, with 14 bases between the two germline ends. The germline gives CDR1 SQVTM, CDR2 ANQGSEA. The CDR3 has 14 residues. The CDR3 region is CSVAGAKGSYEQYF. The CDR3 region has the DNA TGCAGCGTTGCGGGGGCGAAGGGGTCCTACGAGCAGTACTTC.

V and J are TRBV4-1 and TRBJ2-2, with D possibly called TRBD1 or TRBD2 (5 bases each). Germline CDR1 reads MGHRA; CDR2 reads YSYEKL. With 0 bases removed from V and 5 bases from J, the gap between germline ends came to 13 bases. CDR3 size: 16 residues. CDR3 sequence (DNA): TGCGCCAGCAGCCAAGATGAAGGGACCGCTACCGGGGAGCTGTTTTTT. Amino acid sequence: CASSQDEGTATGELFF.